The rows below give T cell receptor beta chains drawn from one sample of a study of shared clonotypes between healthy human individuals. Some clones are missing from TCRdb's copy, which holds only in-frame ones; the method was immunoSEQ multiplex PCR. The repertoire consists of about 99,000 clones, with about 45% occurring once and the leading ten covering about 14%. Sequencing was carried out using PBMCs. The receptor source for this set is a woman aged 40 to 50 in good health. Some clones in this sample may be carry-over from other donors' samples. Both conserved end residues are part of each CDR3. D genes are given only for firm matches. Clone sizes are given selectively: once, few, many, or a class where the clone is expanded.

v_gene	d_gene	abundance	j_gene	CDR3nt	CDR3aa
TRBV5-6	.	many	TRBJ2-5	TGTGCCAGCAGCCCTGTGGGCAGGGTGCAAGAGACCCAGTACTTC	CASSPVGRVQETQYF
TRBV7-8	TRBD2	once	TRBJ2-7	TGTGCCAGCAGCCAAGGACTAGCGGGGATCTCCTACGAGCAGTACTTC	CASSQGLAGISYEQYF
TRBV15	.	.	TRBJ1-1	TGTGCCACCAGCACCCAGCGCCGCACTGAAGCTTTCTTT	CATSTQRRTEAFF
TRBV28	.	.	TRBJ2-5	TGTGCCAGCAGTTTAGCAGAATACCAAGAGACCCAGTACTTC	CASSLAEYQETQYF
TRBV7-9	TRBD2	many	TRBJ2-4	TGTGCCAGCAGCTTAAGCCCTTGGACTAGCGGGGGCCAAAACATTCAGTACTTC	CASSLSPWTSGGQNIQYF
TRBV4-3	.	few	TRBJ2-3	TGCGCCAGCAGTAGGGAGGAGGGAGATACGCAGTATTTT	CASSREEGDTQYF
TRBV7-9	TRBD1	.	TRBJ2-5	TGTGCCAGCAGCTCACAAGTGGGGGACAGGGGGAAAGAGACCCAGTACTTC	CASSSQVGDRGKETQYF
TRBV6-6	.	many	TRBJ2-5	TGTGCCAGCAGGGCTCGATCAGGGGGGTCGGGTGAGACCCAGTACTTC	CASRARSGGSGETQYF
TRBV30	.	.	TRBJ1-3	TGTGCCTGGAGTGTACGAGGCTCTGGAAACACCATATATTTT	CAWSVRGSGNTIYF
TRBV10-3	TRBD1	.	TRBJ1-1	TGTGCCATCAGACAGGGGTTGGAAACTGAAGCTTTCTTT	CAIRQGLETEAFF
TRBV7-9	.	many	TRBJ1-2	TGTGCCAGCAGCTGGGCATCGGGCTTTAACTATGGCTACACCTTC	CASSWASGFNYGYTF
TRBV10-2	.	.	TRBJ1-5	TGCGCCAGCAGTGAAGGCCTAGTCAGCAATCAGCCCCAGCATTTT	CASSEGLVSNQPQHF
TRBV5-6	TRBD1	.	TRBJ1-5	TGTGCCAGCAGCGATGGTGCTTACAGGGGCGGCAATCAGCCCCAGCATTTT	CASSDGAYRGGNQPQHF
TRBV28	.	.	TRBJ2-7	TGTGCCAGCAGTTTAACGGGGCGCGAGCAGTACTTC	CASSLTGREQYF
TRBV7-7	.	.	TRBJ2-5	TGTGCTAGCAGCTTGCTGCCCACAGTGGAGACCCAGTACTTC	CASSLLPTVETQYF
TRBV28	.	.	TRBJ1-6	TGTGCCAGCAGCCTCGACAGTAATTCACCCCTCCACTTT	CASSLDSNSPLHF
TRBV29-1	TRBD2	once	TRBJ2-1	TGCAGCGTCGCCGGGACTAGCGAAGGCAATGAGCAGTTCTTC	CSVAGTSEGNEQFF
TRBV11-2	TRBD2	.	TRBJ2-1	TGTGCCAGCAGCTCCCGAGGACTAGCGAGCTCCTACAATGAGCAGTTCTTC	CASSSRGLASSYNEQFF
TRBV9	.	.	TRBJ2-1	TGTGCCAGCAGCGTAGGCAGGAGTGAGCAGTTCTTC	CASSVGRSEQFF
TRBV12-2	.	.	TRBJ1-2	TGTGCAACTTTCCGGGGCGGCTACACCTTC	CATFRGGYTF
TRBV15	.	.	TRBJ2-7	TGTGCCACCAGCAGAGCGGGACAATTTTACGAGCAGTACTTC	CATSRAGQFYEQYF
TRBV30	TRBD1	.	TRBJ2-7	TGTGCCTGGAGCCGGGACAGGGGGACCTACGAGCAGTACTTC	CAWSRDRGTYEQYF
TRBV6-1	.	many	TRBJ1-5	TGTGCCAGCACTATGGACGGTCCTAGCAATCAGCCCCAGCATTTT	CASTMDGPSNQPQHF
TRBV27	.	medium-sized	TRBJ2-7	TGTGCCAGCAGTGGTGGGGCCTACGAGCAGTACTTC	CASSGGAYEQYF
TRBV5-1	.	.	TRBJ2-3	TGCGTCAGCAGCTTGGTTGCGGGGAGCACAGATACGCAGTATTTT	CVSSLVAGSTDTQYF
TRBV28	.	.	TRBJ2-1	TGTGCCAGCAGCCTTCGTTTCGAGCAGTTCTTC	CASSLRFEQFF
TRBV30	.	once	TRBJ2-5	TGTGCCTGGAGTGTACAGCTTGAGGGGACCCAGTACTTC	CAWSVQLEGTQYF